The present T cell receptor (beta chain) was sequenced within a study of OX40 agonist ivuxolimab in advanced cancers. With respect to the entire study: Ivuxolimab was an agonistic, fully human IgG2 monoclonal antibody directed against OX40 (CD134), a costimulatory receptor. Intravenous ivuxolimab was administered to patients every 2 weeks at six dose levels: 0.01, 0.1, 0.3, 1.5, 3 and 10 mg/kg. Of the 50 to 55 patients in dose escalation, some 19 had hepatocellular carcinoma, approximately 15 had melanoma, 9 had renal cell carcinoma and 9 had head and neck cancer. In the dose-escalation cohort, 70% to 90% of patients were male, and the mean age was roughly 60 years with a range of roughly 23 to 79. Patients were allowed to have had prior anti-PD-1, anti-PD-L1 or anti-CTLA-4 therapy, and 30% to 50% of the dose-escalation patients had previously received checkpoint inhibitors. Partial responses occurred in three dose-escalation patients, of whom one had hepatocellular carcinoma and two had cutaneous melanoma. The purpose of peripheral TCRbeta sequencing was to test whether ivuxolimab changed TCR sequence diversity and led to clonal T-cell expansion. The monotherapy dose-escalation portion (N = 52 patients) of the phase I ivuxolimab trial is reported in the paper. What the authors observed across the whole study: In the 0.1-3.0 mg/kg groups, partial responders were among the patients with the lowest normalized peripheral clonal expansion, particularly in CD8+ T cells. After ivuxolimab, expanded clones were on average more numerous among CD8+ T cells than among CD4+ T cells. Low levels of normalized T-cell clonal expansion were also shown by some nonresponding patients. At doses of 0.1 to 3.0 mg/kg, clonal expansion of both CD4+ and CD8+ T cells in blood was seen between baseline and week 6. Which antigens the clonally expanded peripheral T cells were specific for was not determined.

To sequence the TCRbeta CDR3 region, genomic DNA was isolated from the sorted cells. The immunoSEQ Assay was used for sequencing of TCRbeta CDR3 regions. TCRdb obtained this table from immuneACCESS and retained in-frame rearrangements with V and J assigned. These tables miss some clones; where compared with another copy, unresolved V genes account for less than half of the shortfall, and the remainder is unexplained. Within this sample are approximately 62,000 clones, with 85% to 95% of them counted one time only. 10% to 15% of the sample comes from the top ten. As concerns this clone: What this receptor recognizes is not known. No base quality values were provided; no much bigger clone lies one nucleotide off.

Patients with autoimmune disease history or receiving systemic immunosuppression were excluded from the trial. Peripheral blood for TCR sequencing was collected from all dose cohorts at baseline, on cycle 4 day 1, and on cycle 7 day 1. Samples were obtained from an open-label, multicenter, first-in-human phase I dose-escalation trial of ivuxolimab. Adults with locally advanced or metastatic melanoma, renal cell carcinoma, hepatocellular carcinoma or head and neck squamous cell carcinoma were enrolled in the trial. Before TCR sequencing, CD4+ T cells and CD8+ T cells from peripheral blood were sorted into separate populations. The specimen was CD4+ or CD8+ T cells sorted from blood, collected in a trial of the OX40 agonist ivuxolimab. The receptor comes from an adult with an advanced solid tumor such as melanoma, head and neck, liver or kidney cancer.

The nucleotides read TGCGCCAGCAGCCAAGAAGAGCGGTCTTCCTCCTACGAGCAGTACTTC. This encodes CASSQEERSSSYEQYF. The chain employs TRBV4-1 and TRBJ2-7, with TRBD2 as a weak D call on 5 bases. CDR1 and CDR2 were assigned from the germline V gene as MGHRA and YSYEKL. V drops 0 bases and J drops 0 bases, leaving 12 bases in between. Its CDR3 holds 16 amino acids, cysteine through phenylalanine. Kept here is only the CDR3 DNA, which spans 48 bases and is read in frame from base 1.